This is a list of T cell receptor beta chains from one sample in a study of sequential checkpoint blockade in melanoma. The table came from immunoSEQ multiplex PCR; TCRdb's copy has only in-frame clones and leaves some out. The sample includes more than 35,000 clones, nearly 90% seen only once; the top ten take over 10%. Material: CD8+ T cells sorted from blood (inferred from file names), obtained from a patient given nivolumab and ipilimumab in sequence. The receptors here all came from a human donor with melanoma. Each CDR3 is given with its conserved first and last residue. The D gene is left open where the match is weak. Clone size, where shown, is once, few, many, or a class for clones that have expanded.

cdr3_aa cdr3_nt d_call clone_size cdr3_length j_call v_call
CASNSEAQETQYF TGTGCCAGCAACAGTGAAGCTCAAGAGACCCAGTACTTC - - 13 TRBJ2-5 TRBV2
CASSQDGTSGGNEQFF TGTGCCAGCAGCCAAGATGGGACTAGCGGGGGGAATGAGCAGTTCTTC TRBD2 - 16 TRBJ2-1 TRBV11-3
CASSSDRGRPYEQYF TGTGCCAGCTCATCGGACAGGGGGCGGCCGTACGAGCAGTACTTC TRBD1 - 15 TRBJ2-7 TRBV18
CASTWGRGLNEQFF TGTGCCAGCACTTGGGGGAGGGGGTTAAATGAGCAGTTCTTC - - 14 TRBJ2-1 TRBV19
CASETIRSDDTDTQYF TGTGCCAGCGAGACTATCCGAAGCGACGACACAGATACGCAGTATTTT - - 16 TRBJ2-3 TRBV28
CASSILPGQNYEQYF TGTGCCAGTAGTATACTGCCGGGACAAAACTACGAGCAGTACTTC - - 15 TRBJ2-7 TRBV19
CASSLDILNQPQHF TGTGCCAGCAGCCTTGACATACTCAATCAGCCCCAGCATTTT - medium-sized 14 TRBJ1-5 TRBV7-8
CASSLGVDEQFF TGTGCCAGCAGCTTAGGAGTTGATGAGCAGTTCTTC - - 12 TRBJ2-1 TRBV7-2
CASKRQGPNYGYTF TGTGCCAGCAAGCGACAGGGTCCTAACTATGGCTACACCTTC TRBD1 - 14 TRBJ1-2 TRBV25-1
CASSLGQGYGYTF TGTGCCAGCAGCTTAGGACAGGGCTATGGCTACACCTTC TRBD1 - 13 TRBJ1-2 TRBV11-3
CASSLYAVSSYNEQFF TGTGCCAGCAGCTTATATGCGGTGAGCTCCTACAATGAGCAGTTCTTC - - 16 TRBJ2-1 TRBV7-6
CSAGTGAYGYTF TGCAGCGCAGGGACAGGCGCCTATGGCTACACCTTC TRBD1 few 12 TRBJ1-2 TRBV29-1
CASSPSGSTSYEQYF TGTGCCAGCAGCCCGAGCGGGAGTACCTCCTACGAGCAGTACTTC TRBD2 - 15 TRBJ2-7 TRBV9
CASSSDRVYGYTF TGTGCCAGCAGCTCGGACAGGGTCTATGGCTACACCTTC TRBD1 few 13 TRBJ1-2 TRBV7-9
CASSNDRTDNLGNTIYF TGTGCCAGCAGCAACGACAGGACGGACAACCTTGGAAACACCATATATTTT - few 17 TRBJ1-3 TRBV7-9
CASRWSSYNEQFF TGTGCCAGCAGGTGGAGCTCCTACAATGAGCAGTTCTTC - - 13 TRBJ2-1 TRBV13
CASSLQGANYGYTF TGTGCCAGCAGCCTACAGGGGGCGAACTATGGCTACACCTTC TRBD1 - 14 TRBJ1-2 TRBV7-3
CASSPVSGNTIYF TGTGCCAGCAGTCCAGTTTCTGGAAACACCATATATTTT - - 13 TRBJ1-3 TRBV28
CASSRDHSDTQYF TGTGCCAGCAGCAGGGATCATTCAGATACGCAGTATTTT - - 13 TRBJ2-3 TRBV27
CASSQGQGVGYGYTF TGCGCCAGCAGCCAGGGACAGGGGGTTGGCTATGGCTACACCTTC TRBD1 - 15 TRBJ1-2 TRBV4-3
CASSDKGQGDTGELFF TGTGCCAGCAGTGATAAAGGACAGGGAGACACCGGGGAGCTGTTTTTT TRBD1 - 16 TRBJ2-2 TRBV6-4
CASSSTTEDSTSQETQYF TGTGCCAGCAGTTCGACTACCGAGGACTCTACCAGCCAAGAGACCCAGTACTTC - - 18 TRBJ2-5 TRBV28
CASSPGDRDGYTF TGTGCCAGCAGCCCGGGGGACAGGGATGGCTACACCTTC TRBD1 few 13 TRBJ1-2 TRBV7-9
CASSLPGLAGPLGTGELFF TGTGCCAGCAGCCTACCGGGACTAGCGGGACCCCTGGGGACCGGGGAGCTGTTTTTT TRBD2 - 19 TRBJ2-2 TRBV5-4